This T cell receptor (beta chain) came from a study of Graves' ophthalmopathy and Graves' hyperthyroidism. Study-level findings and limits: Blood contained most expanded thyroid clonotypes exceeding 0.001 frequency. The model predicted progression of ophthalmopathy with a sensitivity of roughly 69%, and its specificity was less than 85%.

Germline V gives CDR1 SGDLS, CDR2 YYNGEE. The CDR3 covers 16 residues. Between the trimmed V and J ends, which lost 2 bases and 3 bases, there was a span of 18 bases. Remarks on this clonotype: Its matching antigen is unknown.

The authors amplified TCR beta CDR3 regions, and they did so from RNA transcripts for repertoire sequencing. Following a first-round RT-PCR that used HTBI primers, a second-round multiplex PCR was carried out. One entry per CDR3 protein results from TCRdb running MiXCR on the multiplex PCR reads. Altogether about 740,000 distinct CDR3 sequences are present, 40% being singletons, with the ten largest covering 44%. PBMCs had their origin in fresh peripheral blood (approximately 9.9 ml). The J gene is TRBJ2-7, the V gene TRBV9; D might be TRBD1 or TRBD2, each matching 7 bases. Sequenced sample: peripheral blood. The TCR sequence derives from an adult man with Graves' ophthalmopathy. The DNA for the CDR3 is TGTGCCAGCAGCGTCTCCCAGGGGGGGGATGGCTACGAGCAGTACTTC. It specifies CASSVSQGGDGYEQYF.